A single sample gave rise to the 21 T cell receptor beta chains below, sequenced in a study of T cell repertoires in ileal Crohn's disease. Time point in this sample: proximal margin of the surgical specimen (macroscopically non-inflamed). Using immunoSEQ multiplex PCR, the repertoire was profiled, and TCRdb retains in-frame clones only, with some absent. Here the sample spans fewer than 7,500 clones, 60% to 80% being singletons. The material sequenced was ileal tissue. The origin of the receptors is an adult with Crohn's disease.

V and J are TRBV7-8 and TRBJ2-2, with D perhaps given as TRBD1 or TRBD2 (7 bases each). Germline CDR1 SGHVS, CDR2 FQNEAQ. The CDR3 has 15 amino acids. The ends were cut back, 1 base at V and 6 bases at J, with 12 bases in the middle. This CDR3 reads CASSLVAGGAGELFF. CDR3 nucleotides: TGTGCCAGCAGCTTAGTCGCAGGGGGGGCCGGGGAGCTGTTTTTT.

The genes are TRBV30 and TRBJ1-4; D is unclear. This CDR3 has 12 amino acids. V was trimmed by 2 bases and J by 5 bases, leaving 6 bases between them. The V gene's germline CDR1 is GTSNPN and CDR2 SVGIG (reference sequence). The CDR3 sequence: CAWSYRNEKLFF. The CDR3 nucleotides read TGTGCCTGGAGTTACAGAAATGAAAAACTGTTTTTT.

This clone was counted a few times. The rearrangement uses TRBV5-3 and TRBJ1-4; no firm D call. TRBV5-3 is given ORF status, its function remaining uncertain. The CDR3 is 19 residues long. Trimming shortened V by 3 bases and J by 1 base, and 22 bases separated the two germline ends. For the CDR3, the DNA is TGTGCCAGAAGCTCACCCCTTAGTAGGAGGGAGGTAACTAATGAAAAACTGTTTTTT. Residues: CARSSPLSRREVTNEKLFF.

This chain uses TRBV5-1 with TRBJ1-4; 9 nucleotides match TRBD1. The CDR3 consists of 16 residues. CDR1 is SGHRS and CDR2 is YFSETQ in the germline V gene. Unmatched junction bases numbered 9, after V lost 2 bases and J lost 7 bases. CDR3 in amino acids: CASSLNRGPPGEKLFF. The CDR3, as DNA: TGCGCCAGCAGCTTAAACAGGGGGCCACCTGGTGAAAAACTGTTTTTT.

The chain employs TRBV27 and TRBJ1-1; no definite D call. The CDR3 loop spans 14 amino acids. CDR1 MNHEY and CDR2 SMNVEV come from the germline V gene (reference sequence). Between the trimmed V and J ends, which lost 6 bases and 8 bases, there was a span of 19 bases. CDR3 nucleotide sequence: TGTGCCAGCAGGAGGACCCCCGAAAGTAGGGAAGCTTTCTTT. Its translation: CASRRTPESREAFF.

This clone was observed a handful of times. The chain couples TRBV5-4 to TRBJ1-3, with 9 bases lining up with TRBD1. After removal of 4 bases from V and 1 base from J, the junction contained 3 bases not matched to a gene. The CDR3 is 15 residues long. Germline assignment: CDR1 SGHNT and CDR2 YYREEE (reference sequence). CDR3 residues: CASSPGQGSGNTIYF. DNA for the CDR3: TGTGCCAGCAGCCCAGGACAGGGGTCTGGAAACACCATATATTTT.

This clone was seen only once. The V gene is TRBV11-2, the J gene TRBJ2-7; TRBD2 aligns across 7 bases. Trimming took 4 bases from V and 2 from J; bases not matched to a gene: 8. This CDR3 spans 15 amino acids. The V gene's germline CDR1 is SGHAT and CDR2 FQNNGV. DNA of the CDR3: TGTGCCAGCAGCTCCGGGGACTATCTGACCTACGAGCAGTACTTC. Encoded protein: CASSSGDYLTYEQYF.

This chain joins TRBV5-1 and TRBJ1-1; the D is unclear. V was clipped by 1 base and J by 2 bases, with 9 bases between them. This CDR3 contains 14 residues. Germline CDR1 and CDR2: SGHRS and YFSETQ. The CDR3 region is CASSLSGFNTEAFF. DNA of the CDR3: TGCGCCAGCAGCTTGAGCGGGTTTAACACTGAAGCTTTCTTT. The whole variable domain, filled in from reference TRBV5-1 and TRBJ1-1, reads KAGVTQTPRYLIKTRGQQVTLSCSPISGHRSVSWYQQTPGQGLQFLFEYFSETQRNKGNFPGRFSGRQFSNSRSEMNVSTLELGDSALYLCASSLSGFNTEAFFGQGTRLTVV.

The chain employs TRBV2 and TRBJ2-1; maybe TRBD2 (5 bases). This CDR3 has 12 residues. Between the trimmed V and J ends, which lost 6 bases and 7 bases, there was a span of 10 bases. Germline V lookup: CDR1 SNHLY, CDR2 FYNNEI. The CDR3, as DNA: TGTGCCAGCAGGCGGGCCCTTAATGAGCAGTTCTTC. This encodes CASRRALNEQFF.

V is TRBV5-1 and J is TRBJ1-3; D not certain. V dropped 0 bases and J dropped 0 bases, with 10 bases sitting between them. The CDR3 contains 16 residues. CDR1 is SGHRS, CDR2 YFSETQ, per germline. As DNA, the CDR3 is TGCGCCAGCAGCTTGGTTGGTTCTAACTCTGGAAACACCATATATTTT. Amino acid sequence: CASSLVGSNSGNTIYF.

In its sample, this clone is large. V and J are TRBV16 and TRBJ1-2; unclear D gene. V lost 4 bases to trimming and J lost 6 bases, with 15 bases between them. The CDR3 is 14 residues long. CDR1 is KGHSY, CDR2 FQNENV, per germline. CDR3 DNA: TGTGCCAGCAGCCCCAGTCCGCGATCGGATGGCTACACCTTC. Protein product: CASSPSPRSDGYTF.

The chain recombines TRBV28 with TRBJ2-7, with 7 bases that match TRBD2. This CDR3 has 16 residues. V was clipped by 8 bases and J by 0 bases; unmatched bases: 13. The germline gives CDR1 MDHEN, CDR2 SYDVKM. This CDR3 reads CASSLSGTAVSYEQYF. CDR3 DNA: TGTGCCAGCTCCCTAAGCGGGACGGCGGTCTCCTACGAGCAGTACTTC.

The chain couples TRBV19 to TRBJ2-2; TRBD1 might be the D (5 bases). The CDR3 length is 12 residues. CDR1 LNHDA and CDR2 SQIVND come from the germline V gene (reference sequence). Trimming stripped 9 bases from V and 7 bases from J, with 12 bases between. DNA for the CDR3: TGTGCCAGCCCCGACAGTTACGGGGAGCTGTTTTTT. This gives the protein CASPDSYGELFF.

V gene TRBV19 combines with J gene TRBJ2-1, with D perhaps given as TRBD1 or TRBD2 (5 bases each). The ends were cut back, 4 bases at V and 9 bases at J, with 19 bases in the middle. The CDR3 loop spans 15 amino acids. Germline V lookup: CDR1 LNHDA, CDR2 SQIVND (reference sequence). The CDR3: CASSTPGSTGGEQFF. The CDR3 nucleotides read TGTGCCAGTAGTACACCGGGATCCACTGGGGGTGAGCAGTTCTTC.

Concerning this clone itself: The germline gene is not matched at one end of the junction; a read error may be the cause. The chain recombines TRBV10-3 with TRBJ1-6, with 11 nucleotides matching TRBD1. This CDR3 spans 16 amino acids. Germline V lookup: CDR1 ENHRY, CDR2 SYGVKD. CDR3 DNA: TGTGCCAGCAGTTTCGGACAGGGGGCCTCGGTGTCACCCCTCCACTTT. Translated, it gives CASSFGQGASVSPLHF.

This sequence joins TRBV29-1 and TRBJ1-1, with no clear D. CDR3 size: 12 residues. CDR1 and CDR2 from the germline V gene are SQVTM and ANQGSEA. Trimming took off 6 bases at V and 11 bases at J, with 19 bases between the two ends. The CDR3 is CSVYDDRVGAFF. Written as DNA, the CDR3 is TGCAGCGTATACGATGACCGGGTCGGGGCTTTCTTT.

This chain uses TRBV5-1 with TRBJ1-2; the D gene is possibly TRBD1 (6 bases). CDR1 SGHRS and CDR2 YFSETQ come from the germline V gene. This CDR3 has 15 amino acids. Trimming took 4 bases from V and 4 from J, leaving 17 bases between them. CDR3 amino acids: CASSPSRTAIYGYTF. The CDR3 nucleotides are TGCGCCAGCAGCCCGAGCAGGACAGCCATCTATGGCTACACCTTC.

This chain links TRBV28 with TRBJ1-2; no reliable D call. CDR1 is MDHEN and CDR2 is SYDVKM in the germline V gene. The CDR3 has 14 amino acids. V gave up 5 bases and J gave up 1 base, with 11 bases separating them. The DNA for the CDR3 is TGTGCCAGCAGTGCGGCCGGAGATAACTATGGCTACACCTTC. Amino acids: CASSAAGDNYGYTF.

This clone rates as large. The CDR3 loop reads CASSLVNTGELFF. CDR3 nucleotide sequence: TGTGCCAGCAGCTTGGTTAACACCGGGGAGCTGTTTTTT. The chain recombines TRBV5-5 with TRBJ2-2; the D is unclear. From germline, CDR1 is SGHKS and CDR2 YYEKEE (reference sequence). The V and J ends lost 0 bases and 2 bases respectively, with 2 bases between them. This CDR3 comprises 13 residues.

This chain joins TRBV25-1 and TRBJ2-5, with D possibly called TRBD1 or TRBD2 (6 bases each). Trimming removed 5 bases at V and 2 bases at J, with 15 bases between. CDR3 length equals 15 residues. Germline CDR1 MGHDK, CDR2 SYGVNS. CDR3 sequence: CASSKGGSGQETQYF. The CDR3 nucleotides read TGTGCCAGCAGTAAGGGGGGCAGTGGGCAAGAGACCCAGTACTTC.

The V call is TRBV25-1, the J call TRBJ1-1; D not certain. This CDR3 comprises 13 residues. Germline CDR1 is MGHDK and CDR2 is SYGVNS. Trimming took off 7 bases at V and 1 base at J, with 10 bases between the two ends. Written as DNA, the CDR3 is TGTGCCAGCACCTTCCGGGGGAACACTGAAGCTTTCTTT. This codes for CASTFRGNTEAFF.